The 29 T cell receptor beta chains below come from one sample, sequenced in a study of T cells after somatic rescue of genetic block. Here immunoSEQ multiplex PCR was the method, and the copy in TCRdb shows in-frame clones only, minus some. The sample includes tens of thousands of clones, under 95% of them seen just once. The sequenced sample consisted of peripheral blood mononuclear cells (PBMCs). The source is a man aged 40-50 years.

This chain joins TRBV6-5 and TRBJ1-1; tentatively, D is TRBD1 (5 bases). CDR3 length equals 15 residues. Germline CDR1 and CDR2: MNHEY and SVGAGI. Trimming left V 6 bases short and J 4 bases short, with 18 bases between. CDR3 DNA sequence: TGTGCCAGCAGGTCGCCCGGGGGGTTCGGCACTGAAGCTTTCTTT. Translation gives CASRSPGGFGTEAFF.

The chain joins TRBV14 to TRBJ1-2; 7 bases align to TRBD1. CDR1 and CDR2 (germline): SGHDN, FVKESK. The trim removed 4 bases at V and 6 bases at J, leaving 11 bases unmatched. The CDR3 spans 15 residues. The CDR3 DNA reads as TGTGCCAGCAGCCTGACGACAGGGTTGAGCAATGGCTACACCTTC. The encoded protein is CASSLTTGLSNGYTF. Combining the CDR3 with reference TRBV14 and TRBJ1-2 gives the whole variable domain EAGVTQFPSHSVIEKGQTVTLRCDPISGHDNLYWYRRVMGKEIKFLLHFVKESKQDESGMPNNRFLAERTGGTYSTLKVQPAELEDSGVYFCASSLTTGLSNGYTFGSGTRLTVV.

V and J are TRBV6-5 and TRBJ2-3; the match to TRBD1 covers 9 bases. Germline V CDR1 and CDR2: MNHEY, SVGAGI. V was clipped by 4 bases and J by 1 base; unmatched bases: 6. The CDR3 is 16 amino acids. The CDR3 region is CASSFPRTGGTDTQYF. CDR3 in DNA: TGTGCCAGCAGTTTCCCACGGACAGGGGGCACAGATACGCAGTATTTT.

V is TRBV9 and J is TRBJ1-1; no clear D gene. The CDR3 totals 14 residues. The germline V and J ends were trimmed by 3 bases and 1 base, with 10 bases remaining between them. The germline gives CDR1 SGDLS, CDR2 YYNGEE. CDR3 sequence: CASSARTANTEAFF. CDR3 DNA sequence: TGTGCCAGCAGCGCACGAACGGCGAACACTGAAGCTTTCTTT.

The V gene is TRBV6-1, the J gene TRBJ2-4; 9 bases fit TRBD2. Trimming cost V 6 bases and J 5 bases; bases outside gene matches: 8. The germline V gene has CDR1 MNHNS and CDR2 SASEGT. This CDR3 spans 15 amino acids. CDR3 bases: TGTGCCAGCAGAGTTATAGCGGGAGTAGAAAACATTCAGTACTTC. Its translation: CASRVIAGVENIQYF.

The gene calls are TRBV18 and TRBJ2-5, with D unresolved. CDR1 is KGHSH and CDR2 is LQKENI in the germline V gene. The CDR3 is made up of 13 amino acids. Between the trimmed V and J ends, which lost 3 bases and 2 bases, there was a span of 7 bases. The CDR3 DNA reads TGTGCCAGCTCACCGTTTCGACAAGAGACCCAGTACTTC. The encoded protein is CASSPFRQETQYF. The full variable domain, in which reference TRBV18 and TRBJ2-5 provide the parts outside the CDR3, is NAGVMQNPRHLVRRRGQEARLRCSPMKGHSHVYWYRQLPEEGLKFMVYLQKENIIDESGMPKERFSAEFPKEGPSILRIQQVVRGDSAAYFCASSPFRQETQYFGPGTRLLVL.

The rearrangement links TRBV14 to TRBJ1-2; no clear D. Trimming removed 5 bases at V and 5 bases at J, with 12 bases between. Germline V lookup: CDR1 SGHDN, CDR2 FVKESK. The CDR3 has 13 amino acids. Written as DNA, the CDR3 is TGTGCCAGCAGCGCCAGGAGAGATTATGGCTACACCTTC. Its translation is CASSARRDYGYTF.

The chain carries TRBV27 and TRBJ2-7; tentatively, D is TRBD1 (5 bases). Trimming left V 2 bases short and J 3 bases short, with 14 bases between. Germline lookup yields CDR1 MNHEY and CDR2 SMNVEV (reference sequence). The CDR3 runs to 15 residues. The DNA for the CDR3 is TGTGCCAGCAGTTTAAAGCAAGGGGCGAGCTACGAGCAGTACTTC. Translating gives CASSLKQGASYEQYF.

The V and J genes are TRBV4-2 and TRBJ1-6; TRBD1 agrees at 7 bases. CDR3 length: 14 amino acids. CDR1 and CDR2 from the germline V gene are LGHNA and YNFKEQ. The ends lost 1 base at V and 9 bases at J; junction bases unmatched: 3. The CDR3: CASSQATGVSPLHF. In DNA, the CDR3 is TGTGCCAGCAGCCAAGCAACAGGGGTTTCACCCCTCCACTTT.

The chain recombines TRBV7-6 with TRBJ1-5; D gene ambiguous. The V gene lost 2 bases and the J gene lost 0 bases, with 14 bases spanning the gap. The CDR3 is 17 amino acids. The germline gives CDR1 SGHVS, CDR2 FNYEAQ. CDR3 amino acids: CASSLKSSPYSNQPQHF. CDR3 sequence (DNA): TGTGCCAGCAGCTTAAAATCATCGCCTTATAGCAATCAGCCCCAGCATTTT.

About this clone: One end of the junction does not line up with germline, which may come from a read error. V is TRBV2 and J is TRBJ1-3; no definite D call. This CDR3 region has 14 residues. From germline, CDR1 is SNHLY and CDR2 FYNNEI. The CDR3 DNA reads TGCGCCTGCACCAGTGTCGCCTCTGGAAACACCATATATTTT. Residues: CACTSVASGNTIYF.

The chain employs TRBV12-5 and TRBJ2-1; 15 positions agree with TRBD2. Germline assignment: CDR1 LGHNT and CDR2 FRNRAP. V gave up 4 bases and J gave up 2 bases; unmatched junction bases: 15. This CDR3 is built from 21 residues. In DNA, the CDR3 is TGTGCTAGTGGTTGGGCGGGTCTGGGACTAGCGGGGGGCCACACCTACAATGAGCAGTTCTTC. Its protein is CASGWAGLGLAGGHTYNEQFF.

The V call is TRBV7-2, the J call TRBJ2-5; the D gene is possibly TRBD1 (6 bases). The CDR3 has 13 amino acids. Trimming took off 3 bases at V and 3 bases at J, with 8 bases between the two ends. Germline CDR1 is SGHTA and CDR2 is FQGNSA. Here the CDR3 DNA reads TGTGCCAGCAGCTTGGGGACAAAAGAGACCCAGTACTTC. Translated, it gives CASSLGTKETQYF.

The chain links TRBV7-9 to TRBJ2-5, with TRBD1 matching 7 bases. CDR1 and CDR2 (germline): SEHNR, FQNEAQ (reference sequence). The CDR3 consists of 15 residues. V dropped 8 bases and J dropped 2; count of bases not matched to a gene: 11. The CDR3 here is CASDRVMGDQETQYF. The CDR3 DNA sequence: TGTGCCAGCGACAGGGTGATGGGGGATCAAGAGACCCAGTACTTC.

The V gene is TRBV18, the J gene TRBJ1-2, with 7 bases fitting TRBD1. The junction had 2 bases not matched to a gene; V was cut back by 0 bases and J by 4 bases. The CDR3 length is 14 residues. Looked up from germline, CDR1 is KGHSH and CDR2 is LQKENI. In DNA, the CDR3 is TGTGCCAGCTCACCACCGGGACAGCCCTATGGCTACACCTTC. Translation: CASSPPGQPYGYTF.

The chain uses TRBV18 and TRBJ1-6; 7 nucleotides match TRBD1. V dropped 4 bases and J dropped 5; count of bases not matched to a gene: 2. The CDR3 is made up of 14 amino acids. CDR1 is KGHSH, CDR2 LQKENI, per germline. Here the CDR3 reads CASSRDRDNSPLHF. CDR3 DNA: TGTGCCAGCTCACGCGACAGGGATAATTCACCCCTCCACTTT.

The genes are TRBV6-1 and TRBJ1-5; possible D gene TRBD1, 6 bases. The CDR3 covers 13 residues. Trimming stripped 6 bases from V and 7 bases from J, with 13 bases between. The V gene's germline CDR1 is MNHNS and CDR2 SASEGT. The CDR3: CASRRVGGQPQHF. CDR3 in DNA: TGTGCCAGCAGGAGAGTGGGGGGCCAGCCCCAGCATTTT.

V and J are TRBV5-1 and TRBJ2-1; D tentatively reads TRBD1 or TRBD2 (5 bases each). The CDR3 length is 11 residues. Germline CDR1 reads SGHRS; CDR2 reads YFSETQ. V lost 4 bases and J lost 7, with 6 bases in between. The CDR3 DNA is TGCGCCAGCAGCGAGGGGAATGAGCAGTTCTTC. It specifies CASSEGNEQFF.

This clone showed up just once. V and J are TRBV30 and TRBJ1-5; D gene uncertain. The CDR3 is 14 amino acids. Germline loops: CDR1 GTSNPN, CDR2 SVGIG (reference sequence). V lost 2 bases and J lost 1, with 9 bases in between. CDR3 coding DNA: TGTGCCTGGAGTTTCCTCCTAAGCAATCAGCCCCAGCATTTT. Protein product: CAWSFLLSNQPQHF.

The chain is built from TRBV7-9 and TRBJ1-3; D unresolved. The CDR3 loop spans 15 amino acids. Germline CDR1 reads SEHNR; CDR2 reads FQNEAQ (reference sequence). V was clipped by 5 bases and J by 3 bases, with 14 bases between them. CDR3 nucleotides: TGTGCCAGCAGCCGCGCCCTTGGGAGTGGAAACACCATATATTTT. Translated, it gives CASSRALGSGNTIYF.

The CDR3 reads CASSTPVAGELFF. The CDR3 DNA sequence: TGTGCCAGTAGTACCCCAGTGGCCGGGGAGCTGTTTTTT. The chain uses TRBV19 and TRBJ2-2; D unresolved. This CDR3 is 13 amino acids long. The ends were cut back, 4 bases at V and 6 bases at J, with 9 bases in the middle. The V gene's germline CDR1 is LNHDA and CDR2 SQIVND (reference sequence).

The genes are TRBV4-1 and TRBJ2-7; the D call may be TRBD1 or TRBD2 (6 bases each). The V end lost 2 bases, the J end lost 5 bases, and 19 bases lay between the germline ends. The CDR3 is made up of 16 amino acids. From germline, CDR1 is MGHRA and CDR2 YSYEKL. The CDR3 coding sequence is TGCGCCAGCAGCCAAAGGCCCCACGGGGGCAGCGACGAGCAGTACTTC. This translates into CASSQRPHGGSDEQYF.

The chain links TRBV4-1 to TRBJ1-2; TRBD1 matches 7 bases. The length of the CDR3 is 15 residues. The junction had 6 bases not matched to a gene; V was cut back by 2 bases and J by 3 bases. CDR1 and CDR2 (germline): MGHRA, YSYEKL. The DNA for the CDR3 is TGCGCCAGCAGCCAACCCCGACAGGGCGACTATGGCTACACCTTC. Translating gives CASSQPRQGDYGYTF.

The chain is built from TRBV6-6 and TRBJ2-7, with TRBD1 identical over 10 bases. This CDR3 is built from 14 residues. Germline CDR1 is MNHNY and CDR2 is SVGAGI (reference sequence). V shed 0 bases, J shed 5 bases, and the junction held 1 base outside the gene matches. CDR3 DNA sequence: TGTGCCAGCAGTTACTCCGGACAGGGGGACGAGCAGTACTTC. Amino acids: CASSYSGQGDEQYF.

This clone has a single count. This chain joins TRBV6-6 and TRBJ2-3, with 9 positions matching TRBD1. Germline CDR1 is MNHNY and CDR2 is SVGAGI (reference sequence). Germline trimming cut 2 bases from V and 9 bases from J; bases unmatched to any gene: 6. This CDR3 comprises 14 residues. The CDR3, as DNA: TGTGCCAGCAGTTACATTACAGGGGGCCAAACGCAGTATTTT. This gives the protein CASSYITGGQTQYF.

This clone has just one count. The chain uses TRBV15 and TRBJ2-5; a possible D gene is TRBD1 (7 bases). This CDR3 comprises 14 residues. Germline V gene sequence: CDR1 LNHNV, CDR2 YYDKDF (reference sequence). V was cut by 4 bases and J by 4 bases, with 13 bases left in between. CDR3 DNA sequence: TGTGCCACCAGCATTTCCAGGGGGGTAGAGACCCAGTACTTC. Translating it yields CATSISRGVETQYF. The full variable domain, its missing parts supplied by reference TRBV15 and TRBJ2-5, is DAMVIQNPRYQVTQFGKPVTLSCSQTLNHNVMYWYQQKSSQAPKLLFHYYDKDFNNEADTPDNFQSRRPNTSFCFLDIRSPGLGDTAMYLCATSISRGVETQYFGPGTRLLVL.

V gene TRBV27 combines with J gene TRBJ2-2; TRBD2 agrees at 9 bases. Germline V CDR1 and CDR2: MNHEY, SMNVEV (reference sequence). CDR3 length: 16 residues. After removal of 0 bases from V and 7 bases from J, the junction contained 6 bases not matched to a gene. The CDR3 reads CASSLSSGTSRGELFF. The CDR3 nucleotides read TGTGCCAGCAGTTTATCTTCCGGGACTAGCCGCGGGGAGCTGTTTTTT.

The CDR3 region is CASSWGTTRSQETQYF. The CDR3, as DNA: TGTGCCAGCAGTTGGGGGACTACCCGCAGCCAAGAGACCCAGTACTTC. The rearrangement joins TRBV6-6 to TRBJ2-5; 7 bases agree with TRBD2. V was pared by 4 bases and J by 1 base, with 9 bases of the junction left unmatched. The CDR3 runs to 16 residues. Germline values: CDR1 MNHNY, CDR2 SVGAGI (reference sequence).

In this sample, this clone turned up once. The V call is TRBV28, the J call TRBJ2-5; 8 nucleotides line up with TRBD2. Germline-derived CDR1 and CDR2 are MDHEN and SYDVKM. V trimming: 6 bases; J trimming: 1 base; junction bases outside the gene matches: 7. CDR3 length: 15 residues. The CDR3 DNA is TGTGCCAGCAGGAAACTAGCGGAAAGCCAAGAGACCCAGTACTTC. As protein: CASRKLAESQETQYF.